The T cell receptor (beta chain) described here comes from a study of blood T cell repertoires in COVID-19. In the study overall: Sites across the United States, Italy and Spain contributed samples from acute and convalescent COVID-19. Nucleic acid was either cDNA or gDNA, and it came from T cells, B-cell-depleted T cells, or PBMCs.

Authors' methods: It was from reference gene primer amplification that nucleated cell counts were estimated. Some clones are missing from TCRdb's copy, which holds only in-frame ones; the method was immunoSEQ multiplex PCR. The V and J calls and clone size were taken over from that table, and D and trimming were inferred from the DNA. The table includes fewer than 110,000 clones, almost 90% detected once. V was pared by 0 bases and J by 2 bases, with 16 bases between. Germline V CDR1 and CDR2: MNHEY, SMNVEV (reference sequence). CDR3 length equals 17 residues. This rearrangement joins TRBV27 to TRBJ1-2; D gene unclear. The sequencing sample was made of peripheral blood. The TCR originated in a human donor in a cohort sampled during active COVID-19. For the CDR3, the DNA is TGTGCCAGCAGTTTATCTAATCGAGCGTTACTGAACTATGGCTACACCTTC. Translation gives CASSLSNRALLNYGYTF.